Sequencing of this TCR beta chain was carried out in a study of cytomegalovirus exposure and HLA in healthy donors. Across the study: Both the approximately 120 validation repertoires and the roughly 640 first-cohort repertoires used the same platform, as reported by a later analysis. Study-level findings and limits: The study put under 200 TCR beta chains on its list as cytomegalovirus-associated. According to a subsequent analysis, TCR clusters identified in the first cohort showed a tendency to co-occur across the approximately 130 validation repertoires. Specific recognition of CMV antigens was confirmed in vitro for a few chains (all CMV-associated).

Regarding this clone: Its matching antigen is unknown.

The protocol was immunoSEQ multiplex PCR, while the TCRdb copy is restricted to in-frame clones and leaves out a portion. The sample has some 140,000 clones, around 83% seen once; the top ten hold approximately 2.2%. V was pared by 0 bases and J by 3 bases, with 10 bases of the junction left unmatched. The CDR3 is 17 residues long. Germline CDR1 reads LNHNV; CDR2 reads YYDKDF (reference sequence). The chain recombines TRBV15 with TRBJ1-1, with TRBD1 matching 7 bases. Sequencing was carried out using PBMCs. This TCR was recovered from a human donor in good health. The CDR3 DNA reads TGTGCCACCAGCAGAGATTTGACAGGGCTAGGGGACACTGAAGCTTTCTTT. Protein: CATSRDLTGLGDTEAFF. The complete variable domain, with remaining parts taken from reference TRBV15 and TRBJ1-1, reads DAMVIQNPRYQVTQFGKPVTLSCSQTLNHNVMYWYQQKSSQAPKLLFHYYDKDFNNEADTPDNFQSRRPNTSFCFLDIRSPGLGDTAMYLCATSRDLTGLGDTEAFFGQGTRLTVV.